This T cell receptor beta chain was retrieved from a study of technical replicates of blood from several donors. Produced via immunoSEQ multiplex PCR; TCRdb's table is partial and in-frame only. The sample lists tens of thousands of clones; approximately 86% were seen once. The V gene end was trimmed by 5 bases and the J gene end by 6 bases; junction bases not matched to a gene: 12. Germline-derived CDR1 and CDR2 are SGHAT and FQNNGV. This CDR3 has 15 residues. The source of this sequence is a human donor in good health. Some clones in this sample may be carry-over from other donors' samples. The chain carries TRBV11-2 and TRBJ1-2; 7 bases align to TRBD1. The sequencing sample was made of PBMCs. The DNA of the CDR3 is TGTGCCAGCAGCCCTATCGGGACAGTCGGTGATGGCTACACCTTC. It yields the protein CASSPIGTVGDGYTF.